This TCR beta chain is from a study of vaccination effects on CD4 cells after COVID-19. The wider study: Participants received two doses of either the BNT162b2 or mRNA-1273 vaccine. Study conclusions and caveats: After vaccination, at late timepoints, clones induced by infection and by vaccine contracted markedly.

Measured with immunoSEQ multiplex PCR; TCRdb has only the in-frame clones, and not every one. The sample has about 73,000 clones; 60% to 85% are singletons. J gave up 5 bases and V 4 bases, and 17 bases lay outside the gene matches. There are 18 residues in the CDR3. Germline loops: CDR1 MGHRA, CDR2 YSYEKL. With respect to this clone: Antigen: not known.

Antigen-specific CD4+ T cells were expanded (with viral peptide pools) by the ViraFEST assay ahead of sequencing. With more than nine days of culture completed, CD4+ T cells were isolated. Each vaccine recipient was nucleocapsid antibody negative and had no prior SARS-CoV-2 infection. Two million PBMC per well were cultured with 7.5 to 10 IU/ml IL-2 and about 10 ug/ml peptides. It was on days 3 and 7 that half the medium was replaced with IL-2 medium. The J gene is TRBJ1-1, the V gene TRBV4-1; 9 bases are shared with TRBD1. This TCR was recovered from a human donor who received a COVID-19 vaccine. Sequencing was performed on CD4+ T cells from PBMCs cultured with SARS-CoV-2 spike peptides, taken before COVID-19 vaccination. The CDR3 DNA is TGCGCCAGCAGCCGGTTACAGGGGGCGGGTGGTCGGGAGACTGAAGCTTTCTTT. It specifies CASSRLQGAGGRETEAFF.